A single TCR beta chain is shown here with its context. Its specificity is not known. The sample originates from a study of T cell responses to AZD1222 COVID-19 vaccine. Study-wide results and limits: Spike-specific TCR repertoires showed rising breadth and depth after two AZD1222 doses.

From germline, CDR1 is SGDLS and CDR2 YYNGEE. The V gene lost 1 base and the J gene lost 5 bases, with 10 bases spanning the gap. This CDR3 has 13 residues. Using immunoSEQ multiplex PCR, the repertoire was profiled, and TCRdb retains in-frame clones only, with some absent. This sample carries more than 100,000 clones, more than 85% of them seen once, and the ten largest clones take 1.5% to 2%. Sample: peripheral blood, taken on day 0 of AZD1222 vaccination. This rearrangement joins TRBV9 to TRBJ2-7, with D maybe TRBD1 (5 bases). This clonotype was obtained from an adult in good health. The CDR3 sequence is CASSVSARDEQYF. The CDR3 bases are TGTGCCAGCAGCGTATCTGCCAGGGACGAGCAGTACTTC.